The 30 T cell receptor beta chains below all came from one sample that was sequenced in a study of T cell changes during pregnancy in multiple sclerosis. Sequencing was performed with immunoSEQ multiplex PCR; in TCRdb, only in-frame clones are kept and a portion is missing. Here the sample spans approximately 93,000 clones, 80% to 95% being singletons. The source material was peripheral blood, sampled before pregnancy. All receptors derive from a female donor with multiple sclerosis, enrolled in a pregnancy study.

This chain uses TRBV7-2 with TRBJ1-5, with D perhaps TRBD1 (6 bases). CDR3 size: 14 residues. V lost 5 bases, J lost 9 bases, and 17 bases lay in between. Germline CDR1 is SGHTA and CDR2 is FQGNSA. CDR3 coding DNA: TGTGCCAGCAGCCGAGAGGGGGTCAAAGGGCCCCAGCATTTT. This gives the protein CASSREGVKGPQHF. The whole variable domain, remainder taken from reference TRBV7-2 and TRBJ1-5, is GAGVSQSPSNKVTEKGKDVELRCDPISGHTALYWYRQSLGQGLEFLIYFQGNSAPDKSGLPSDRFSAERTGGSVSTLTIQRTQQEDSAVYLCASSREGVKGPQHFGDGTRLSIL.

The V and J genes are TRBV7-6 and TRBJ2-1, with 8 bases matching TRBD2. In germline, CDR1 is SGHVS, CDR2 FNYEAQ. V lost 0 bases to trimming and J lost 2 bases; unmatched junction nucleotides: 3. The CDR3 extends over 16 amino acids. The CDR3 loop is CASSLAWRGAYNEQFF. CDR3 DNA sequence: TGTGCCAGCAGCTTAGCATGGCGGGGGGCCTACAATGAGCAGTTCTTC.

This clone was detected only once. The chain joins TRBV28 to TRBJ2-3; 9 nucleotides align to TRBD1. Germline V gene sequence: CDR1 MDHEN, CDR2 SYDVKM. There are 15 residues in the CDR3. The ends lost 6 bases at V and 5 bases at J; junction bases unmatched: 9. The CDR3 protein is CASRTQGAGGDTQYF. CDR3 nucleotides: TGTGCCAGCAGGACACAGGGGGCTGGGGGAGATACGCAGTATTTT.

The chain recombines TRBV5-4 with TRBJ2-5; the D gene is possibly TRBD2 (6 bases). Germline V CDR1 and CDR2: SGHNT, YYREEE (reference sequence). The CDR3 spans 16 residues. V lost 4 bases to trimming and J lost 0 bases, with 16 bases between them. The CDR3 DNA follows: TGTGCCAGCAGCCCCCTAGGGGCGGGGTACCAAGAGACCCAGTACTTC. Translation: CASSPLGAGYQETQYF. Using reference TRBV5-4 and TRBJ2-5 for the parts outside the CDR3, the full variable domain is ETGVTQSPTHLIKTRGQQVTLRCSSQSGHNTVSWYQQALGQGPQFIFQYYREEENGRGNFPPRFSGLQFPNYSSELNVNALELDDSALYLCASSPLGAGYQETQYFGPGTRLLVL.

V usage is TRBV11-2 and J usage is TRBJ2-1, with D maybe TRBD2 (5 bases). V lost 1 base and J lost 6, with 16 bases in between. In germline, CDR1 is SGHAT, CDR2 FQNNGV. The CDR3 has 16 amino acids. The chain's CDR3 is CASSLVERSFGNEQFF. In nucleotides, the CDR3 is TGTGCCAGCAGCTTAGTGGAGCGGAGTTTTGGCAATGAGCAGTTCTTC.

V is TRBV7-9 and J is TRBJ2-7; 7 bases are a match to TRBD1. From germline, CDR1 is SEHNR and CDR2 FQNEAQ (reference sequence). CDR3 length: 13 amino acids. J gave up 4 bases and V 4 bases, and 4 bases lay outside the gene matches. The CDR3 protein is CASSWDRLYEQYF. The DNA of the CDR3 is TGTGCCAGCAGCTGGGACAGATTATACGAGCAGTACTTC.

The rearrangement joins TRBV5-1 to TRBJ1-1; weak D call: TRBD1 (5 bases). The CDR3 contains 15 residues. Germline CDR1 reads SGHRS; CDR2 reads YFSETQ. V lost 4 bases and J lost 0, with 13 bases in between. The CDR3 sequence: CASSHRGQLNTEAFF. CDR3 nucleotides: TGCGCCAGCAGCCACCGCGGACAATTGAACACTGAAGCTTTCTTT.

CDR3 region: CAWSGHVGETQYF. Written as DNA, the CDR3 is TGTGCCTGGAGTGGACATGTTGGGGAGACCCAGTACTTC. This chain connects TRBV30 to TRBJ2-5, with no clear D. Trimming stripped 1 base from V and 5 bases from J, with 11 bases between. The CDR3 spans 13 residues. Germline CDR1 reads GTSNPN; CDR2 reads SVGIG (reference sequence).

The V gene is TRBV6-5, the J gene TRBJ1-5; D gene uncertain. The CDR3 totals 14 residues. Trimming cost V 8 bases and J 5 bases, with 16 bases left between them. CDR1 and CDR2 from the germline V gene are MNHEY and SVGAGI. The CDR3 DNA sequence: TGTGCCAGCGGTACTCCCGGGTCTTATCAGCCCCAGCATTTT. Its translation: CASGTPGSYQPQHF.

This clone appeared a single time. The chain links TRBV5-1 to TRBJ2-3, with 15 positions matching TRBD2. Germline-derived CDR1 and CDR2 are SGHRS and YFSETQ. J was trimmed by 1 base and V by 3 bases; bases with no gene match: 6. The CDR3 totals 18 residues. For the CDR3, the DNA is TGCGCCAGCAGCTCGGGACTAGCGGGGGGAGAACGCACAGATACGCAGTATTTT. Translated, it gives CASSSGLAGGERTDTQYF.

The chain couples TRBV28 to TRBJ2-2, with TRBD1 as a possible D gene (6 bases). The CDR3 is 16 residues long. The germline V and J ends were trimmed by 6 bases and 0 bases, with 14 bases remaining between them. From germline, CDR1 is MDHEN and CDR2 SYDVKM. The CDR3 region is CASRNPGHTNTGELFF. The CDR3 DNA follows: TGTGCCAGCAGGAATCCGGGACACACGAACACCGGGGAGCTGTTTTTT.

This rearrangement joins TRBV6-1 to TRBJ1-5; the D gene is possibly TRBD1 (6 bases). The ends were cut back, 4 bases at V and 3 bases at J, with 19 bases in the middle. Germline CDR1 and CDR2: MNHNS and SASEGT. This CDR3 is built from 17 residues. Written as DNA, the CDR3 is TGTGCCAGCAGTGTCCCCCCCGACAGGCCCTACAATCAGCCCCAGCATTTT. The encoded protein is CASSVPPDRPYNQPQHF.

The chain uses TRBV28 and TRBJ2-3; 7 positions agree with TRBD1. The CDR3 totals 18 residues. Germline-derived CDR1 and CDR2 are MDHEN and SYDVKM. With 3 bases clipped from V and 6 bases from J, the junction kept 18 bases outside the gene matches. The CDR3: CASSFNGQDGVWTDTQYF. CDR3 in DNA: TGTGCCAGCAGTTTTAACGGACAGGACGGGGTCTGGACGGATACGCAGTATTTT.

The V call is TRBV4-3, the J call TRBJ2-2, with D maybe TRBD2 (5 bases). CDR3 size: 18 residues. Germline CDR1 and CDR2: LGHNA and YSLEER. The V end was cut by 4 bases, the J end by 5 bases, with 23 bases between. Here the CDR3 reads CASSPAVLAAIGTGELFF. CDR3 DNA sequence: TGCGCCAGCAGCCCCGCCGTGCTAGCAGCTATAGGTACCGGGGAGCTGTTTTTT.

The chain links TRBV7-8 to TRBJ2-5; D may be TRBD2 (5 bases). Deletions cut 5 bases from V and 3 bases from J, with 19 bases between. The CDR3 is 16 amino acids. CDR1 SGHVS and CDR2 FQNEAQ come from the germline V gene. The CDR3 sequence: CASSPNQEWREETQYF. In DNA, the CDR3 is TGTGCCAGCAGCCCTAACCAGGAGTGGCGGGAAGAGACCCAGTACTTC. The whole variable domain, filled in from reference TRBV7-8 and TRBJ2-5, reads GAGVSQSPRYKVAKRGQDVALRCDPISGHVSLFWYQQALGQGPEFLTYFQNEAQLDKSGLPSDRFFAERPEGSVSTLKIQRTQQEDSAVYLCASSPNQEWREETQYFGPGTRLLVL.

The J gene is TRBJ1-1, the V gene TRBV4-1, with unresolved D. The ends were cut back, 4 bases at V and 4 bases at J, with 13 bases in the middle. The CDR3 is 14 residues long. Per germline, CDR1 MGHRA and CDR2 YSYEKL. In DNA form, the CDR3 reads TGCGCCAGCAGCCTATCTCCAGAGGGCACTGAAGCTTTCTTT. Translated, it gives CASSLSPEGTEAFF.

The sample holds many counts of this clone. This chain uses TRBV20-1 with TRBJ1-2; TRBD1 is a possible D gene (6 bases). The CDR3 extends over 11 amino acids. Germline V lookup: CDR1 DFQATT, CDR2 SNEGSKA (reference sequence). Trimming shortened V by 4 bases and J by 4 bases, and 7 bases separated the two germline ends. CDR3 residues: CSANRAYGYTF. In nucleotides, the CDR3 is TGCAGTGCTAACAGGGCCTATGGCTACACCTTC.

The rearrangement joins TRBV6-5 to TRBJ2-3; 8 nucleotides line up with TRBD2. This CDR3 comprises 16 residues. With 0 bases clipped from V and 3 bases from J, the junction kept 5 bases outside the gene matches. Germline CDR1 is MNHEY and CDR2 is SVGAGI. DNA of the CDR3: TGTGCCAGCAGTTACTCCGGGGGGGGTAGGACAGATACGCAGTATTTT. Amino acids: CASSYSGGGRTDTQYF.

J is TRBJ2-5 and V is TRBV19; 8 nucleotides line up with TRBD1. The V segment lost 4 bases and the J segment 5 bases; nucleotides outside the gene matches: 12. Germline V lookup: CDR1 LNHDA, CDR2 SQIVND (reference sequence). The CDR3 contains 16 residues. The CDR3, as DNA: TGTGCCAGTAGTACCCCCCGGACAGGGTTCGGGGAGACCCAGTACTTC. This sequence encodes CASSTPRTGFGETQYF.

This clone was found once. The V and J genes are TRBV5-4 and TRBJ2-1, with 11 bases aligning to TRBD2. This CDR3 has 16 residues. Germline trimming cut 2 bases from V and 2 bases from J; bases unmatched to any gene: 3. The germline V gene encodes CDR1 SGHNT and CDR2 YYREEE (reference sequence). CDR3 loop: CASSLSSGGPYNEQFF. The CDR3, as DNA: TGTGCCAGCAGCTTATCTAGCGGGGGGCCCTACAATGAGCAGTTCTTC.

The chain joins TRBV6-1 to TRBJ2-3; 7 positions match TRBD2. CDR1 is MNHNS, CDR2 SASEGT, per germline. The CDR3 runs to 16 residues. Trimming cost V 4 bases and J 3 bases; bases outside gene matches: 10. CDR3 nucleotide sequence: TGTGCCAGCAGTGGCTCCGGGACTACCATAACAGATACGCAGTATTTT. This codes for CASSGSGTTITDTQYF.

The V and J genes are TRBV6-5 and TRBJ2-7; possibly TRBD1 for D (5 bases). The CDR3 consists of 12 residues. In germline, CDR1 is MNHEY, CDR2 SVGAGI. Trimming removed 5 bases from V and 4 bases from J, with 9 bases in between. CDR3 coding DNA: TGTGCCAGCAGTATAACAGGATACGAGCAGTACTTC. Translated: CASSITGYEQYF.

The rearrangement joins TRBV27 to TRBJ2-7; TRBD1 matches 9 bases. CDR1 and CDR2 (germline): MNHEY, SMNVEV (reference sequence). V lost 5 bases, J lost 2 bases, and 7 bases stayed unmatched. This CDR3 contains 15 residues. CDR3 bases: TGTGCCAGCAGTCGGCCGGGACAGGGCACCTACGAGCAGTACTTC. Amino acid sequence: CASSRPGQGTYEQYF.

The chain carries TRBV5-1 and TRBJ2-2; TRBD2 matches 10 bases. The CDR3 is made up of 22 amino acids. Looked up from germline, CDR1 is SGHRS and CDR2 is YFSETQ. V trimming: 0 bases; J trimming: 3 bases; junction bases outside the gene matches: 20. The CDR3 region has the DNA TGCGCCAGCAGCTTGGTTAGTGGTGACAGGGCCGTCCTAGCGGGAGACACCGGGGAGCTGTTTTTT. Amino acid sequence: CASSLVSGDRAVLAGDTGELFF.

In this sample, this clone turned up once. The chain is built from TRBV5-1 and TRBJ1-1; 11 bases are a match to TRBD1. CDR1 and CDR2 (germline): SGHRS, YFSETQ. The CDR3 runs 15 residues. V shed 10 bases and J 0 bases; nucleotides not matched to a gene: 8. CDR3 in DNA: TGCGCCGGGACAGGGGGTACACCTATGAACACTGAAGCTTTCTTT. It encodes CAGTGGTPMNTEAFF.

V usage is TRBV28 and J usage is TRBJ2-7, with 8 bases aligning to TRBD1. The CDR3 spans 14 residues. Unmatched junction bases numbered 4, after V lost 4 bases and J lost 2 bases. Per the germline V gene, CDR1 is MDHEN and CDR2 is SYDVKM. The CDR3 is CASSSTGVTYEQYF. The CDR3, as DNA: TGTGCCAGCAGTTCGACAGGGGTCACCTACGAGCAGTACTTC.

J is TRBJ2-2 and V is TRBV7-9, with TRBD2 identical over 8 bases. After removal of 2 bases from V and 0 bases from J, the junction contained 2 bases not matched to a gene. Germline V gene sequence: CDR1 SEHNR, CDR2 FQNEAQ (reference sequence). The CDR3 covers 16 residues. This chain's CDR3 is CASSLQAGANTGELFF. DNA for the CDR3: TGTGCCAGCAGCTTACAAGCGGGAGCGAACACCGGGGAGCTGTTTTTT.

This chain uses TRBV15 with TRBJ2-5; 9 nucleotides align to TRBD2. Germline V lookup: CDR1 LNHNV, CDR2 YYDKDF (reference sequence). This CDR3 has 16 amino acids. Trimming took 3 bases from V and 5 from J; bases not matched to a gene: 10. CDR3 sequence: CATSSETSGSRETQYF. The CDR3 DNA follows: TGTGCCACCAGCAGCGAGACTAGCGGAAGTAGGGAGACCCAGTACTTC.

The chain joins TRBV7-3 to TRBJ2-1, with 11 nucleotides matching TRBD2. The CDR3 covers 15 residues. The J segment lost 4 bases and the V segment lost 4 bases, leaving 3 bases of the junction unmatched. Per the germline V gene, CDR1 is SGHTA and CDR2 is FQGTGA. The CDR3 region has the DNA TGTGCCAGCAGCTCCGGGACTAGCGGTTACAATGAGCAGTTCTTC. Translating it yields CASSSGTSGYNEQFF.

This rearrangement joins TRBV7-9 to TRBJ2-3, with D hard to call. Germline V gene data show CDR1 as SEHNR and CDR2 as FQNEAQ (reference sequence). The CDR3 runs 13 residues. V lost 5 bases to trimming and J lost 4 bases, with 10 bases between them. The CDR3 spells CASSPRTADTQYF. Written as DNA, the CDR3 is TGTGCCAGCAGCCCTCGTACGGCAGATACGCAGTATTTT.